A single sample gave rise to the 26 T cell receptor beta chains below, sequenced in a study of beta chain features in type 1 diabetes. The study, taken as a whole, reports: Among patients with Type 1 diabetes, TCRB CDR3s were moderately but significantly shorter in every one of the four CD4+ subsets.

These receptors' targets are unknown. Expressed TCRB transcripts got sequenced, as all isolated RNA was reverse transcribed. Profiling relied on immunoSEQ multiplex PCR, and the TCRdb table lists in-frame clones only, not all of them. This table has a few hundred thousand clones, around 12% appearing once. Specimen: naive CD4+ T cells from blood. Receptors were obtained from a woman aged 18-29 years with type 1 diabetes.

This clone was picked up a small number of times. The V gene is TRBV29-1, the J gene TRBJ2-7; D perhaps matches TRBD1 (6 bases). The CDR3 runs to 11 residues. Trimming cost V 3 bases and J 4 bases, with 7 bases left between them. Germline CDR1 reads SQVTM; CDR2 reads ANQGSEA. The CDR3 is CSVEGAYEQYF. The CDR3 DNA is TGCAGCGTTGAGGGGGCTTACGAGCAGTACTTC.

This clone was counted a few times. The V gene is TRBV7-9, the J gene TRBJ2-1; no firm D call. V shed 5 bases and J shed 8 bases, with 10 bases lying between them. CDR3 length: 12 amino acids. Germline assignment: CDR1 SEHNR and CDR2 FQNEAQ (reference sequence). The chain's CDR3 is CASSLGRYEQFF. CDR3 DNA: TGTGCCAGCAGCCTAGGCCGGTATGAGCAGTTCTTC.

This clone was picked up a small number of times. In the same sample, other DNA sequences code for this CDR3. This chain uses TRBV7-2 with TRBJ2-7; 12 bases are a match to TRBD2. The CDR3 contains 14 residues. Germline CDR1 and CDR2: SGHTA and FQGNSA. Unmatched junction bases numbered 1, after V lost 3 bases and J lost 4 bases. For the CDR3, the DNA is TGTGCCAGCAGCTTGGGACTAGCGGGTTACGAGCAGTACTTC. It encodes CASSLGLAGYEQYF.

The chain employs TRBV5-6 and TRBJ1-5, with 7 bases identical to TRBD1. V trimming: 4 bases; J trimming: 5 bases; junction bases outside the gene matches: 6. This CDR3 contains 14 residues. The V gene's germline CDR1 is SGHDT and CDR2 YYEEEE. CDR3 in DNA: TGTGCCAGCAGCCTAGGGACAGTATATCAGCCCCAGCATTTT. Translating gives CASSLGTVYQPQHF. Based on the CDR3 plus reference TRBV5-6 and TRBJ1-5, the full variable domain is DAGVTQSPTHLIKTRGQQVTLRCSPKSGHDTVSWYQQALGQGPQFIFQYYEEEERQRGNFPDRFSGHQFPNYSSELNVNALLLGDSALYLCASSLGTVYQPQHFGDGTRLSIL.

The chain uses TRBV29-1 and TRBJ1-2, with D perhaps TRBD1 (5 bases). The V end lost 7 bases, the J end lost 2 bases, and 14 bases lay between the germline ends. This CDR3 is 13 amino acids long. Germline V gives CDR1 SQVTM, CDR2 ANQGSEA. This CDR3 is CSDRQYPNYGYTF. The CDR3 region has the DNA TGCAGCGACCGACAGTACCCAAACTATGGCTACACCTTC.

This clone was found a few times. The V gene is TRBV2, the J gene TRBJ2-5; no reliable D call. The CDR3 is made up of 11 amino acids. V lost 7 bases and J lost 2, with 5 bases in between. Germline CDR1 and CDR2: SNHLY and FYNNEI. Here the CDR3 reads CASIRQETQYF. DNA for the CDR3: TGTGCCAGCATTCGTCAAGAGACCCAGTACTTC.

This chain links TRBV30 with TRBJ2-5, with TRBD1 matching over 9 bases. Unmatched junction bases numbered 3, after V lost 2 bases and J lost 2 bases. The CDR3 has 14 residues. CDR1 is GTSNPN, CDR2 SVGIG, per germline (reference sequence). CDR3 bases: TGTGCCTGGAGTCTGGGACAGGGACAAGAGACCCAGTACTTC. It specifies CAWSLGQGQETQYF.

This rearrangement joins TRBV4-1 to TRBJ1-1; D ambiguous. The CDR3 spans 15 residues. V gave up 0 bases and J gave up 2 bases, with 10 bases separating them. The V gene's germline CDR1 is MGHRA and CDR2 YSYEKL. CDR3 protein: CASSQDFPGNTEAFF. The CDR3 DNA follows: TGCGCCAGCAGCCAAGACTTCCCAGGAAACACTGAAGCTTTCTTT.

The sample holds a few counts of this clone. V is TRBV29-1 and J is TRBJ1-4, with 7 bases that match TRBD1. The germline V gene has CDR1 SQVTM and CDR2 ANQGSEA. The CDR3 spans 18 residues. V dropped 7 bases and J dropped 0; count of bases not matched to a gene: 17. DNA of the CDR3: TGCAGCGCCAAACCTTCGGGACAGCCACACTCAACTAATGAAAAACTGTTTTTT. Translated: CSAKPSGQPHSTNEKLFF.

This clone was picked up one time. V usage is TRBV18 and J usage is TRBJ1-3; D not resolved. V was trimmed by 0 bases and J by 1 base, leaving 10 bases between them. Germline CDR1 is KGHSH and CDR2 is LQKENI. The CDR3 runs 16 residues. The CDR3 DNA reads as TGTGCCAGCTCACCACCGACTTTCGGTTCTGGAAACACCATATATTTT. It yields the protein CASSPPTFGSGNTIYF.

This clone was detected only a few times. This CDR3 is CASSPSGISGYGYTF. Here the CDR3 DNA reads TGTGCCAGCAGCCCTTCGGGGATCTCGGGCTATGGCTACACCTTC. The V call is TRBV28, the J call TRBJ1-2; D unclear. Germline V lookup: CDR1 MDHEN, CDR2 SYDVKM. The CDR3 extends over 15 amino acids. V shed 6 bases and J shed 4 bases, with 18 bases lying between them.

There are a few counts of this clone. The chain employs TRBV6-6 and TRBJ1-5; tentative D call: TRBD1 (5 bases). CDR1 MNHNY and CDR2 SVGAGI come from the germline V gene (reference sequence). The CDR3 is 12 residues long. V lost 8 bases and J 8 bases, leaving 13 bases between the germline ends. The CDR3 here is CASAGGGEPQHF. The CDR3, as DNA: TGTGCCAGCGCGGGCGGGGGGGAGCCCCAGCATTTT.

The chain combines TRBV21-1 with TRBJ2-3; TRBD2, as called in the table, went unchecked against the DNA. TRBV21-1 counts as a pseudogene. The CDR3 spans 17 residues. The CDR3 protein is CASRLGWQRDSTDTQYF. CDR3 nucleotide sequence: TGTGCCAGCAGACTCGGGTGGCAGCGGGACAGCACAGATACGCAGTATTTT.

The chain is built from TRBV28 and TRBJ2-1; possible D gene TRBD1, 5 bases. Looked up from germline, CDR1 is MDHEN and CDR2 is SYDVKM. The CDR3 covers 16 residues. Trimming stripped 2 bases from V and 2 bases from J, with 13 bases between. This CDR3 reads CASSLDLGAAYNEQFF. The CDR3 region has the DNA TGTGCCAGCAGTTTAGATTTAGGGGCCGCCTACAATGAGCAGTTCTTC.

The table lists this clone with a few counts. The J gene is TRBJ1-2, the V gene TRBV19; 9 nucleotides match TRBD1. CDR3 size: 14 residues. V lost 8 bases and J lost 4; bases outside the gene matches: 8. Germline V gene lookup returns CDR1 LNHDA and CDR2 SQIVND (reference sequence). CDR3 nucleotides: TGTGCCAGTGGAGGACAGGGGAACCTCTATGGCTACACCTTC. Its translation is CASGGQGNLYGYTF.

This clone was seen more than once but under ten times. V and J are TRBV5-1 and TRBJ2-7; D gene unclear. The CDR3 contains 12 residues. Germline V gene data show CDR1 as SGHRS and CDR2 as YFSETQ. Trimming took off 0 bases at V and 5 bases at J, with 6 bases between the two ends. CDR3 amino acids: CASSLVRNEQYF. CDR3 nucleotide sequence: TGCGCCAGCAGCTTGGTGAGGAACGAGCAGTACTTC.

This clone occurred a few times. The V gene is TRBV20-1, the J gene TRBJ2-7; TRBD1 is a possible D gene (5 bases). CDR1 is DFQATT, CDR2 SNEGSKA, per germline (reference sequence). The germline V and J ends were trimmed by 5 bases and 6 bases, with 11 bases remaining between them. This CDR3 is built from 11 residues. The CDR3 reads CSAYRSPEQYF. Written as DNA, the CDR3 is TGCAGTGCTTACAGGTCCCCCGAGCAGTACTTC.

The chain uses TRBV6-1 and TRBJ2-7, with D possibly matching TRBD1 (5 bases). With 2 bases removed from V and 3 bases from J, the gap between germline ends came to 14 bases. Germline V gives CDR1 MNHNS, CDR2 SASEGT. The CDR3 is 15 residues long. CDR3 DNA: TGTGCCAGCAGTGAAAGGGCAGGGCAAGACTACGAGCAGTACTTC. Encoded protein: CASSERAGQDYEQYF.

This clone has more than one count but fewer than ten. The chain combines TRBV5-4 with TRBJ2-7; D unresolved. The CDR3 contains 14 residues. Germline V gives CDR1 SGHNT, CDR2 YYREEE (reference sequence). Between the trimmed V and J ends, which lost 3 bases and 2 bases, there was a span of 12 bases. For the CDR3, the DNA is TGTGCCAGCAGCTCACGTCGACACGCCTACGAGCAGTACTTC. It translates to CASSSRRHAYEQYF. The whole variable domain, filled in from reference TRBV5-4 and TRBJ2-7, reads ETGVTQSPTHLIKTRGQQVTLRCSSQSGHNTVSWYQQALGQGPQFIFQYYREEENGRGNFPPRFSGLQFPNYSSELNVNALELDDSALYLCASSSRRHAYEQYFGPGTRLTVT.

J is TRBJ2-1 and V is TRBV28; 11 bases align to TRBD2. Germline V gene sequence: CDR1 MDHEN, CDR2 SYDVKM. The trim removed 4 bases at V and 2 bases at J, leaving 4 bases unmatched. This CDR3 is 16 amino acids long. The CDR3 here is CASSSGTSGTYNEQFF. For the CDR3, the DNA is TGTGCCAGCAGTTCCGGGACTAGCGGCACCTACAATGAGCAGTTCTTC.

This clone was detected a few times. The J gene is TRBJ2-5, the V gene TRBV5-1; 9 bases are a match to TRBD2. The CDR3 extends over 15 amino acids. The germline V gene has CDR1 SGHRS and CDR2 YFSETQ. V dropped 0 bases and J dropped 4; count of bases not matched to a gene: 4. The chain's CDR3 is CASSLGASGTETQYF. CDR3 in DNA: TGCGCCAGCAGCTTGGGGGCTAGCGGGACAGAGACCCAGTACTTC.

This clone was detected a few times. J is TRBJ1-2 and V is TRBV7-8; D is undetermined. CDR1 SGHVS and CDR2 FQNEAQ come from the germline V gene. The CDR3 runs to 14 residues. V was clipped by 7 bases and J by 2 bases, with 14 bases between them. As DNA, the CDR3 is TGTGCCAGCACCCAGACTCCGGGGAACTATGGCTACACCTTC. This sequence encodes CASTQTPGNYGYTF.

As regards this clone: The same CDR3 arises from other DNA sequences in this sample as well. This chain connects TRBV9 to TRBJ2-7; a possible D gene is TRBD2 (6 bases). V was pared by 2 bases and J by 1 base, with 10 bases between. The CDR3 sequence is 14 residues long. Germline lookup yields CDR1 SGDLS and CDR2 YYNGEE. CDR3: CASSVEGSSYEQYF. The CDR3 DNA sequence: TGTGCCAGCAGCGTGGAGGGGAGTTCCTACGAGCAGTACTTC.

This clone was seen more than once but under ten times. This chain connects TRBV20-1 to TRBJ2-5; D remains ambiguous. V was cut by 6 bases and J by 5 bases, with 7 bases left in between. This CDR3 has 10 amino acids. Germline CDR1 DFQATT, CDR2 SNEGSKA (reference sequence). CDR3 bases: TGCAGTGCCCGCGTGGAGACCCAGTACTTC. Translating it yields CSARVETQYF.

This clone was observed a few times. The rearrangement uses TRBV2 and TRBJ2-7, with 11 positions matching TRBD2. The germline V gene has CDR1 SNHLY and CDR2 FYNNEI. The CDR3 loop spans 15 amino acids. The V segment lost 6 bases and the J segment 2 bases; nucleotides outside the gene matches: 6. CDR3 nucleotide sequence: TGTGCCAGCAGAACCCTAGCGGGAGGTACCTACGAGCAGTACTTC. Translating it yields CASRTLAGGTYEQYF.

This clone was observed a handful of times. The chain couples TRBV5-1 to TRBJ2-1; D possibly corresponds to TRBD2 (6 bases). CDR3 length: 16 residues. The V gene lost 0 bases and the J gene lost 1 base, with 11 bases spanning the gap. CDR1 is SGHRS and CDR2 is YFSETQ in the germline V gene. This CDR3 is CASSLGDWGSYNEQFF. The CDR3, as DNA: TGCGCCAGCAGCTTGGGGGACTGGGGGTCCTACAATGAGCAGTTCTTC.